This passage covers 31 T cell receptor beta chains from one sample sequenced in a study of blood T cell repertoires in COVID-19. The method was immunoSEQ multiplex PCR; TCRdb's version includes in-frame clones alone and lacks a portion of them. The sample records some 270,000 clones, 85% being singletons. Sequenced input: PBMCs or T cells enriched from blood (not recorded which). The receptors come from a woman in her forties or fifties with acute COVID-19.

The rearrangement joins TRBV18 to TRBJ1-6; D remains ambiguous. CDR3 length equals 13 residues. The germline V gene has CDR1 KGHSH and CDR2 LQKENI. V lost 2 bases to trimming and J lost 5 bases, with 4 bases between them. CDR3 bases: TGTGCCAGCTCACCAGTCGATAATTCACCCCTCCACTTT. This codes for CASSPVDNSPLHF. The variable domain in full, with the rest retrieved from reference TRBV18 and TRBJ1-6, is NAGVMQNPRHLVRRRGQEARLRCSPMKGHSHVYWYRQLPEEGLKFMVYLQKENIIDESGMPKERFSAEFPKEGPSILRIQQVVRGDSAAYFCASSPVDNSPLHFGNGTRLTVT.

The chain links TRBV19 to TRBJ1-1, with 7 nucleotides matching TRBD1. Germline CDR1 LNHDA, CDR2 SQIVND (reference sequence). V lost 7 bases and J lost 4; bases outside the gene matches: 12. This CDR3 has 15 residues. CDR3 in amino acids: CASTMRTGGGTEAFF. In DNA form, the CDR3 reads TGTGCCAGTACCATGAGGACAGGCGGCGGCACTGAAGCTTTCTTT.

The rearrangement joins TRBV19 to TRBJ1-2; tentatively, D is TRBD1 (6 bases). Germline V gives CDR1 LNHDA, CDR2 SQIVND (reference sequence). The CDR3 totals 13 residues. Trimming pared 2 bases from V and 6 bases from J, leaving 10 bases between. CDR3 region: CASSITGSDGYTF. The CDR3, as DNA: TGTGCCAGTAGTATAACAGGGTCGGATGGCTACACCTTC.

The CDR3 DNA follows: TGTGCCAGCAGCTTGGGGACAGGAGTCTATGTTTCGGGCTACACCTTC. This encodes CASSLGTGVYVSGYTF. The chain has TRBV7-2 and TRBJ1-2; 8 nucleotides agree with TRBD1. The junction had 14 bases not matched to a gene; V was cut back by 3 bases and J by 8 bases. Germline values: CDR1 SGHTA, CDR2 FQGNSA. CDR3 size: 16 residues. Combining the CDR3 with reference TRBV7-2 and TRBJ1-2 gives the whole variable domain GAGVSQSPSNKVTEKGKDVELRCDPISGHTALYWYRQSLGQGLEFLIYFQGNSAPDKSGLPSDRFSAERTGGSVSTLTIQRTQQEDSAVYLCASSLGTGVYVSGYTFGSGTRLTVV.

The chain has TRBV10-3 and TRBJ1-5; D unclear. Trimming shortened V by 0 bases and J by 4 bases, and 10 bases separated the two germline ends. The CDR3 loop spans 15 amino acids. CDR1 is ENHRY, CDR2 SYGVKD, per germline. The CDR3 is CAISESNSLNQPQHF. The CDR3 DNA follows: TGTGCCATCAGTGAGTCGAACAGTTTAAATCAGCCCCAGCATTTT.

This chain uses TRBV10-1 with TRBJ2-1, with D possibly TRBD2 on 6 matching bases. This CDR3 is built from 14 residues. Germline CDR1 and CDR2: WNHNN and SYGVQD (reference sequence). With 8 bases removed from V and 4 bases from J, the gap between germline ends came to 15 bases. CDR3: CASVGRDSYNEQFF. In nucleotides, the CDR3 is TGCGCCAGCGTGGGGCGGGACTCATACAATGAGCAGTTCTTC.

The V and J genes are TRBV30 and TRBJ1-2, with D possibly matching TRBD1 (5 bases). Trimming took 0 bases from V and 4 from J, leaving 12 bases between them. Germline assignment: CDR1 GTSNPN and CDR2 SVGIG (reference sequence). The CDR3 consists of 14 residues. The CDR3 DNA sequence: TGTGCCTGGAGTGTACTTCAGGGATTCTATGGCTACACCTTC. This codes for CAWSVLQGFYGYTF. The full variable domain, completed using reference TRBV30 and TRBJ1-2, is SQTIHQWPATLVQPVGSPLSLECTVEGTSNPNLYWYRQAAGRGLQLLFYSVGIGQISSEVPQNLSASRPQDRQFILSSKKLLLSDSGFYLCAWSVLQGFYGYTFGSGTRLTVV.

V is TRBV2 and J is TRBJ1-5; the D is unclear. This CDR3 region has 12 residues. Germline CDR1 is SNHLY and CDR2 is FYNNEI. Trimming took 4 bases from V and 6 from J, leaving 7 bases between them. This chain's CDR3 is CASSGRGQPQHF. The DNA of the CDR3 is TGTGCCAGCAGTGGACGGGGTCAGCCCCAGCATTTT.

CDR3 in amino acids: CASSESRTHGYTF. In DNA form, the CDR3 reads TGCGCCAGCAGTGAGTCCCGCACTCATGGCTACACCTTC. This rearrangement joins TRBV10-1 to TRBJ1-2; D uncertain. Germline CDR1 reads WNHNN; CDR2 reads SYGVQD (reference sequence). V was trimmed by 0 bases and J by 6 bases, leaving 8 bases between them. The CDR3 runs to 13 residues.

This clone occurred a few times. The chain couples TRBV7-2 to TRBJ2-1; 7 bases are a match to TRBD1. Germline trimming cut 4 bases from V and 3 bases from J; bases unmatched to any gene: 6. CDR1 is SGHTA and CDR2 is FQGNSA in the germline V gene. There are 15 residues in the CDR3. Here the CDR3 DNA reads TGTGCCAGCAGCTCCCGGACAGGTCACTACAATGAGCAGTTCTTC. It codes for CASSSRTGHYNEQFF.

Worth noting for this clone: Mismatch with germline at one junction end may stem from a read error. The V call is TRBV7-7, the J call TRBJ2-1, with 8 bases identical to TRBD1. Germline-derived CDR1 and CDR2 are SSHAT and FNYEAQ (reference sequence). The CDR3 loop spans 14 amino acids. CDR3 sequence reads: CASSRDRSYNEQFF. In DNA, the CDR3 is TGTGCTAGCAGCCGGGACAGGAGTTACAATGAGCAGTTCTTC.

With regard to this clone: A much larger clone sits a single nucleotide away, making a read error possible. Distinct nucleotide sequences in the sample also encode this CDR3. CDR3 sequence: CASSLTGGNTEAFF. Here the CDR3 DNA reads TGTGCCAGCAGCCTGACAGGGGGGAACACTGAAGCTTTCTTT. V is TRBV7-9 and J is TRBJ1-1; the match to TRBD1 covers 9 bases. This CDR3 has 14 residues. Germline assignment: CDR1 SEHNR and CDR2 FQNEAQ (reference sequence). The V and J ends lost 5 bases and 1 base, in that order; junction bases with no gene match: 2.

The chain carries TRBV30 and TRBJ2-5; TRBD1 aligns across 7 bases. The V gene end was trimmed by 0 bases and the J gene end by 2 bases; junction bases not matched to a gene: 3. The CDR3 is 14 amino acids. Per germline, CDR1 GTSNPN and CDR2 SVGIG (reference sequence). The CDR3 bases are TGTGCCTGGAGTGTAACCAGGGGGCAAGAGACCCAGTACTTC. Translation: CAWSVTRGQETQYF. The variable domain in full, with the rest retrieved from reference TRBV30 and TRBJ2-5, is SQTIHQWPATLVQPVGSPLSLECTVEGTSNPNLYWYRQAAGRGLQLLFYSVGIGQISSEVPQNLSASRPQDRQFILSSKKLLLSDSGFYLCAWSVTRGQETQYFGPGTRLLVL.

V is TRBV6-1 and J is TRBJ1-2, with TRBD1 as a possible D gene (5 bases). Germline V CDR1 and CDR2: MNHNS, SASEGT. The ends were cut back, 1 base at V and 7 bases at J, with 19 bases in the middle. This CDR3 comprises 16 residues. In DNA, the CDR3 is TGTGCCAGCAGTGAAGGGCTTAAGACAGCCTGGGTTGGCTACACCTTC. It is translated as CASSEGLKTAWVGYTF.

The chain combines TRBV27 with TRBJ2-7, with a possible D match to TRBD1 (6 bases). V shed 0 bases and J shed 4 bases, with 13 bases lying between them. The CDR3 totals 15 residues. Germline V gene sequence: CDR1 MNHEY, CDR2 SMNVEV (reference sequence). The CDR3 region has the DNA TGTGCCAGCAGTTTATCAACAGGGAGAGTATACGAGCAGTACTTC. It specifies CASSLSTGRVYEQYF.

The chain is built from TRBV15 and TRBJ2-3, with D perhaps TRBD2 (6 bases). Germline V CDR1 and CDR2: LNHNV, YYDKDF (reference sequence). The CDR3 consists of 16 residues. Deletions cut 0 bases from V and 0 bases from J, with 10 bases between. DNA of the CDR3: TGTGCCACCAGCAGAGATCCGGCGGGGAGCACAGATACGCAGTATTTT. The encoded protein is CATSRDPAGSTDTQYF.

This chain uses TRBV29-1 with TRBJ2-3; 8 bases match TRBD2. The V gene's germline CDR1 is SQVTM and CDR2 ANQGSEA. Unmatched junction bases numbered 11, after V lost 7 bases and J lost 5 bases. This CDR3 contains 14 residues. The CDR3 DNA is TGCAGCGCCGACGCTGCCCGGGGGGGAGATACGCAGTATTTT. Protein: CSADAARGGDTQYF.

This clone turned up a few times. CDR3 nucleotide sequence: TGTGCCAGCAGTGATACAGGGTTTGGGATTAATTCACCCCTCCACTTT. Protein: CASSDTGFGINSPLHF. The gene calls are TRBV27 and TRBJ1-6; weak D call: TRBD1 (6 bases). The germline V gene encodes CDR1 MNHEY and CDR2 SMNVEV (reference sequence). The CDR3 extends over 16 amino acids. V was cut by 5 bases and J by 6 bases, with 17 bases left in between.

This chain links TRBV5-5 with TRBJ1-6, with D possibly matching TRBD1 (5 bases). Germline values: CDR1 SGHKS, CDR2 YYEKEE (reference sequence). The CDR3 length is 15 residues. With 3 bases removed from V and 7 bases from J, the gap between germline ends came to 14 bases. CDR3 amino acids: CASSWTDSPNSPLHF. CDR3 sequence (DNA): TGTGCCAGCAGCTGGACCGACAGCCCCAATTCACCCCTCCACTTT.

Here the CDR3 reads CASSPGLADTGELFF. CDR3 DNA sequence: TGCGCCAGCAGCCCGGGACTAGCGGACACCGGGGAGCTGTTTTTT. The chain combines TRBV4-3 with TRBJ2-2; 11 bases align to TRBD2. Per the germline V gene, CDR1 is LGHNA and CDR2 is YSLEER. Trimming removed 4 bases from V and 3 bases from J; junction bases left unmatched: 1. The CDR3 spans 15 residues.

V gene TRBV18 combines with J gene TRBJ2-3; no clear D gene. Per germline, CDR1 KGHSH and CDR2 LQKENI. Trimming took off 1 base at V and 4 bases at J, with 6 bases between the two ends. The CDR3 is 13 amino acids. This chain's CDR3 is CASSPRQSDTQYF. In DNA form, the CDR3 reads TGTGCCAGCTCACCACGGCAGTCAGATACGCAGTATTTT.

This rearrangement joins TRBV7-9 to TRBJ1-2; 8 nucleotides align to TRBD1. After removal of 1 base from V and 2 bases from J, the junction contained 6 bases not matched to a gene. The V gene's germline CDR1 is SEHNR and CDR2 FQNEAQ (reference sequence). The CDR3 sequence is 16 residues long. The CDR3 DNA sequence: TGTGCCAGCAGCTTAGTCTCAGGGGGCTACAACTATGGCTACACCTTC. It yields the protein CASSLVSGGYNYGYTF.

This clone has a single count. The rearrangement links TRBV9 to TRBJ2-7, with D perhaps matching TRBD2 (6 bases). V lost 0 bases and J lost 3, with 13 bases in between. Germline CDR1 SGDLS, CDR2 YYNGEE. The CDR3 extends over 15 amino acids. The CDR3 region is CASSVAGGDRYEQYF. CDR3 bases: TGTGCCAGCAGCGTAGCCGGGGGAGACCGCTACGAGCAGTACTTC.

This clone was detected only a few times. The V call is TRBV6-5, the J call TRBJ1-3, with TRBD1 as a possible D gene (5 bases). This CDR3 has 14 residues. V was shortened by 5 bases and J by 8 bases, with 16 bases between the two germline ends. Germline V gene sequence: CDR1 MNHEY, CDR2 SVGAGI. CDR3 nucleotides: TGTGCCAGCAGTCGGACAATCCAGGGTGACACCATATATTTT. It encodes CASSRTIQGDTIYF.

The sample holds one count of this clone. The V and J genes are TRBV11-3 and TRBJ2-7, with TRBD1 as a possible D gene (5 bases). Trimming cost V 2 bases and J 5 bases, with 7 bases left between them. The CDR3 has 12 residues. Looked up from germline, CDR1 is SGHNT and CDR2 is YENEEA. CDR3 coding DNA: TGTGCCAGCAGCTTACAAGGGGACGAGCAGTACTTC. This translates into CASSLQGDEQYF.

On this clone itself: The junction shows a germline mismatch at one end, possibly a read error. The chain recombines TRBV5-4 with TRBJ1-1; D is perhaps TRBD1 (5 bases). Germline CDR1 is SGHNT and CDR2 is YYREEE (reference sequence). This CDR3 region has 15 residues. The DNA of the CDR3 is TGTACCAGCAGCTTGGGTGGGGCTGTCCGGACTGAAGCTTTCTTT. This sequence encodes CTSSLGGAVRTEAFF.

This chain connects TRBV3-1 (or the pseudogene TRBV3-2) to TRBJ1-2, with 11 nucleotides matching TRBD1. This CDR3 region has 14 residues. The V gene end was trimmed by 5 bases and the J gene end by 4 bases; junction bases not matched to a gene: 3. Germline V gives CDR1 LGHDT, CDR2 YNNKEL (reference sequence). CDR3: CASSGQGAGYGYTF. Written as DNA, the CDR3 is TGTGCCAGCAGCGGACAGGGGGCGGGCTATGGCTACACCTTC.

In its sample, this clone was seen once. This chain connects TRBV7-9 to TRBJ1-1, with 11 bases matching TRBD1. This CDR3 has 14 amino acids. The germline V gene has CDR1 SEHNR and CDR2 FQNEAQ (reference sequence). V lost 4 bases to trimming and J lost 10 bases; unmatched junction nucleotides: 8. The CDR3 DNA reads TGTGCCAGCAGCTCGTGGACAGGGGGCGAGCGAGCTTTCTTT. This gives the protein CASSSWTGGERAFF.

The chain uses TRBV10-3 and TRBJ1-1; 7 nucleotides match TRBD1. J was trimmed by 1 base and V by 3 bases; bases with no gene match: 8. Germline V CDR1 and CDR2: ENHRY, SYGVKD. The CDR3 runs to 16 residues. DNA for the CDR3: TGTGCCATCAGTGATCACAGGGGCCTCCCGAACACTGAAGCTTTCTTT. Its protein is CAISDHRGLPNTEAFF.

The chain has TRBV7-2 and TRBJ1-2; TRBD1 matches 9 bases. There are 16 residues in the CDR3. Per the germline V gene, CDR1 is SGHTA and CDR2 is FQGNSA. V shed 1 base, J shed 6 bases, and the junction held 9 bases outside the gene matches. The CDR3 coding sequence is TGTGCCAGCAGCTTAGGACCGGGACAGGGAGTCGATGGCTACACCTTC. Encoded protein: CASSLGPGQGVDGYTF.

The V gene is TRBV5-1, the J gene TRBJ1-2; TRBD1 might be the D (5 bases). V was trimmed by 5 bases and J by 8 bases, leaving 19 bases between them. The CDR3 is 14 amino acids. The germline CDR1 and CDR2 sequences are SGHRS and YFSETQ. The CDR3 region has the DNA TGCGCCAGCAGTACTGGGGAGGGGAGGACAGGCTACACCTTC. Amino acids: CASSTGEGRTGYTF.